The entry below describes one TCR beta chain. The target antigen is unknown. This CDR3 comprises 15 residues. Germline V CDR1 and CDR2: SGHNT, YYREEE (reference sequence). V lost 6 bases to trimming and J lost 1 base, with 15 bases between them. Sequencing used immunoSEQ multiplex PCR; TCRdb keeps in-frame clones, though not all of them. Among 130,000 or so clones listed, around 90% were seen once. This entry belongs to a study of T cell responses to AZD1222 COVID-19 vaccine. General study results and limits: Donors were chiefly white British, with a greater number of females, and clonal diversity was perhaps underestimated.

The chain is built from TRBV5-4 and TRBJ2-3; D is possibly TRBD2 (5 bases). This TCR derives from an adult who received the AZD1222 COVID-19 vaccine. Sample: peripheral blood, taken 28 days after the second AZD1222 dose. This CDR3 is CASTDTSAGTDTQYF. The DNA for the CDR3 is TGTGCCAGCACCGACACGTCAGCGGGCACAGATACGCAGTATTTT.